The T cell receptor beta chain described here comes from a study of blood T cells in healthy people across ages. V lost 6 bases and J lost 7; bases outside the gene matches: 9. Germline-derived CDR1 and CDR2 are SQVTM and ANQGSEA. This CDR3 is 13 amino acids long. This clonotype was observed at least ten times. Next came a second PCR, run for roughly 6 to 11 cycles, which used a sample-barcoded 5' primer along with a J-beta primer mix. One entry per CDR3 protein results from TCRdb running MiXCR on the 5' RACE reads. The sample lists about 800,000 distinct CDR3 sequences; about three fifths were seen once.

Sequencing was done on a sample of blood. The J gene is TRBJ2-1, the V gene TRBV29-1, with 7 positions matching TRBD1. This TCR was sampled from a young man in good health. The CDR3 DNA follows: TGCAGCGTCAAGACAGGGCTGTTTAATGAGCAGTTCTTC. Encoded protein: CSVKTGLFNEQFF.